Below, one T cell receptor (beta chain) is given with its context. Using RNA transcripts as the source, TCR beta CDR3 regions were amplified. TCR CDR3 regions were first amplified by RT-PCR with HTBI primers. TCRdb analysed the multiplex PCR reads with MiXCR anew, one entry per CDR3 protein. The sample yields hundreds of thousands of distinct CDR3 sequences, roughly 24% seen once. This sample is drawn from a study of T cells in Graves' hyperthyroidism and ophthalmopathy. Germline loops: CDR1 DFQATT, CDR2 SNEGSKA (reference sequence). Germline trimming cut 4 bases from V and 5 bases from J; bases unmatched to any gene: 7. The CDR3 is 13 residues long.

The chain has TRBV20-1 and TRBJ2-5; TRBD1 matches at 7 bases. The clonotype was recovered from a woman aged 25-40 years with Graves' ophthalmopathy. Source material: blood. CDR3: CSATKTGEETQYF. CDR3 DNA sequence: TGCAGTGCTACCAAAACAGGGGAGGAGACCCAGTACTTC.